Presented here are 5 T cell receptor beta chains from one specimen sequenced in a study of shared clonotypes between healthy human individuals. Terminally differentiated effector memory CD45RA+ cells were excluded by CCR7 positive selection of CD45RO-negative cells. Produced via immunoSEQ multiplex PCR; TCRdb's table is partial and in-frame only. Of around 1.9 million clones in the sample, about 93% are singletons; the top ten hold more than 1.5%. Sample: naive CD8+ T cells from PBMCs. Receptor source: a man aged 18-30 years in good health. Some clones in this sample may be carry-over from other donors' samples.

The CDR3: CASSYLLRKDEQFF. DNA for the CDR3: TGTGCCAGCAGTTACCTATTGAGGAAGGATGAGCAGTTCTTC. This chain connects TRBV6-5 to TRBJ2-1; D is uncertain. CDR3 size: 14 residues. Germline V CDR1 and CDR2: MNHEY, SVGAGI. V was trimmed by 2 bases and J by 8 bases, leaving 13 bases between them.

In nucleotides, the CDR3 is TGTGCCAGCAGCCACCTTGGTTACGAGCAGTACTTC. Protein product: CASSHLGYEQYF. The V gene is TRBV7-9, the J gene TRBJ2-5; no reliable D call. The better agreement between TRBJ2-7 and the DNA end casts doubt on the J call. The length of the CDR3 is 12 residues. The germline gives CDR1 SEHNR, CDR2 FQNEAQ (reference sequence).

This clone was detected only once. CDR3 amino acids: CASSLRGVTRLGELFF. The DNA of the CDR3 is TGTGCCAGCAGCTTACGGGGGGTAACACGTCTCGGGGAGCTGTTTTTT. V and J are TRBV11-2 and TRBJ2-2; 7 bases are shared with TRBD2. The length of the CDR3 is 16 residues. CDR1 is SGHAT and CDR2 is FQNNGV in the germline V gene. After removal of 2 bases from V and 7 bases from J, the junction contained 10 bases not matched to a gene.

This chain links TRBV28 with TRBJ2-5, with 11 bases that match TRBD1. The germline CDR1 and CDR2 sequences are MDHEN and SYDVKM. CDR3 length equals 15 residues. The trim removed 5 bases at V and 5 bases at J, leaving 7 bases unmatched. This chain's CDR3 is CASSPGQGAIETQYF. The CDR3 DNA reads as TGTGCCAGCAGTCCCGGACAGGGGGCCATTGAGACCCAGTACTTC.

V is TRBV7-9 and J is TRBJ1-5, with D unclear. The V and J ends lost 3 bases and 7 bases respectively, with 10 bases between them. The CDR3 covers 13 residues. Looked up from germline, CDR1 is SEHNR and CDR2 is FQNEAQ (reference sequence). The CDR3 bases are TGTGCCAGCAGCTTTGAGGCACGACAGCCCCAGCATTTT. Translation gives CASSFEARQPQHF.